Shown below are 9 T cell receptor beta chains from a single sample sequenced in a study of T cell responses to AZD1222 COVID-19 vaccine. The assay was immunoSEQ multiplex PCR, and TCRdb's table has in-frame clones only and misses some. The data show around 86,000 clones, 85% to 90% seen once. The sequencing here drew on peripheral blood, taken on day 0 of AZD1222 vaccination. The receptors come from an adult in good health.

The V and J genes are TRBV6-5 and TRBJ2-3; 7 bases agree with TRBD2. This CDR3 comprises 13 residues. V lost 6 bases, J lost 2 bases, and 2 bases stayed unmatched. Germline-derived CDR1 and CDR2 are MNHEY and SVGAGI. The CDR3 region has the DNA TGTGCCAGCAGAGCGGGGAACACAGATACGCAGTATTTT. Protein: CASRAGNTDTQYF.

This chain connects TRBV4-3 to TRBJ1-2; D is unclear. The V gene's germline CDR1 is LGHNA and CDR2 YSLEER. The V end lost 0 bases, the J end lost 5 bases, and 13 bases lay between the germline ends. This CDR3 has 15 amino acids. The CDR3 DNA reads TGCGCCAGCAGCCAAGATAGTCCCTCCCGTTATGGCTACACCTTC. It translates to CASSQDSPSRYGYTF.

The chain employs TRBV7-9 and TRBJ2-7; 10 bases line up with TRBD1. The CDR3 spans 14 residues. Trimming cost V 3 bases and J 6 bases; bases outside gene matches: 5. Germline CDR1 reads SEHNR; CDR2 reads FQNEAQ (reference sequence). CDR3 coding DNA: TGTGCCAGCAGCTTTCGACAGGGGGCTGGCGAGCAGTACTTC. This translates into CASSFRQGAGEQYF.

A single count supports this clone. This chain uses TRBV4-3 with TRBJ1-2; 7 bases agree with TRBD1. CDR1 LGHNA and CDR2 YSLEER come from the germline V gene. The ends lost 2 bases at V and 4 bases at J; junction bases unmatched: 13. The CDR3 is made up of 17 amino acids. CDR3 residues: CASSQTLTGAGVYGYTF. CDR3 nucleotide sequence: TGCGCCAGCAGCCAAACATTAACAGGGGCCGGTGTCTATGGCTACACCTTC.

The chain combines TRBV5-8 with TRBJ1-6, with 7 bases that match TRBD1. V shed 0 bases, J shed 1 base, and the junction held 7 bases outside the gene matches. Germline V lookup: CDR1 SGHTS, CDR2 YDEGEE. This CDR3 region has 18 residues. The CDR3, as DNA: TGTGCCAGCAGCTTGGCCCGAGGGGGCGAATCCTATAATTCACCCCTCCACTTT. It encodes CASSLARGGESYNSPLHF.

DNA for the CDR3: TGTGCCAGCTCAGAAATGACGACGGTTGAGCAGTTCTTC. This sequence encodes CASSEMTTVEQFF. This sequence joins TRBV18 and TRBJ2-1; D not certain. Trimming took off 5 bases at V and 9 bases at J, with 14 bases between the two ends. The CDR3 is 13 residues long. Germline V CDR1 and CDR2: KGHSH, LQKENI.

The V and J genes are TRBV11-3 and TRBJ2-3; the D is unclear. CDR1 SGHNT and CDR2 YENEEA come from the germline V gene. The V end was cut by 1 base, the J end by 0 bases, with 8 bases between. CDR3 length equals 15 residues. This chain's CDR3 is CASSLAGGSTDTQYF. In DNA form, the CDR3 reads TGTGCCAGCAGCTTAGCCGGCGGTAGCACAGATACGCAGTATTTT.

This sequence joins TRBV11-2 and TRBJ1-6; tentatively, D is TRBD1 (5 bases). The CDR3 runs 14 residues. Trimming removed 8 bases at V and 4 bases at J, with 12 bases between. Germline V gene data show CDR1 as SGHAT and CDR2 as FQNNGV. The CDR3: CASRGADYNSPLHF. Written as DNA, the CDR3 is TGTGCCAGCCGAGGGGCCGATTATAATTCACCCCTCCACTTT. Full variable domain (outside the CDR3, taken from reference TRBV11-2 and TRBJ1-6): EAGVAQSPRYKIIEKRQSVAFWCNPISGHATLYWYQQILGQGPKLLIQFQNNGVVDDSQLPKDRFSAERLKGVDSTLKIQPAKLEDSAVYLCASRGADYNSPLHFGNGTRLTVT.

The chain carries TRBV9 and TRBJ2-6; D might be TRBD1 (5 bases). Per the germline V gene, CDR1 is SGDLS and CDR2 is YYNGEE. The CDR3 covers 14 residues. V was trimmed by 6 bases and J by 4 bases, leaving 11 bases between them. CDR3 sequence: CASMGPSGANVLTF. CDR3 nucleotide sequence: TGTGCCAGCATGGGGCCCTCAGGGGCCAACGTCCTGACTTTC.